This T cell receptor beta chain was found in a study of CD8 T cells in Susac syndrome. Points from the study as a whole: The study's TCR sequencing and HLA analysis covered a relatively small number of individuals, and the study acknowledged this.

Reverse transcription of about 0.45 to 1 ug RNA was carried out with random hexamers. TCRdb passed the immunoSEQ multiplex PCR reads through MiXCR, listing each CDR3 protein once. The sample lists fewer than 150,000 distinct CDR3 sequences, around nine tenths occurring once. Notes on this clonotype: Its antigen remains unknown.

Germline V lookup: CDR1 WNHNN, CDR2 SYGVQD (reference sequence). Trimming shortened V by 2 bases and J by 3 bases, and 7 bases separated the two germline ends. This CDR3 has 13 amino acids. From blood CD8+ and CD4+ T cells, TCR beta sequences were generated. The multiple sclerosis controls were treatment-naive patients affected by stable or active relapsing-remitting disease. The chain is built from TRBV10-1 and TRBJ2-5; D unresolved. Sequences were obtained from CD8+ T cells from PBMCs. This TCR came from a human donor with multiple sclerosis. CDR3 sequence (DNA): TGCGCCAGCAGTGAGGCGGCTAAAGAGACCCAGTACTTC. It codes for CASSEAAKETQYF.